What follows is one TCR beta chain and its context. Antigen unknown. Molecular-barcoded quantitative 5'-RACE produced these TCR beta libraries. From the 5' RACE reads, TCRdb called clonotypes with MiXCR, one entry per CDR3 protein. The sample lists just over 300,000 distinct CDR3 sequences, 20% occurring once. This entry is derived from a study of CD8 T cells in ankylosing spondylitis. Overall study results and limits: Clones linked to the disease showed a CD8+ phenotype. They occurred at relatively low frequencies in peripheral blood. Apparently characteristic of ankylosing spondylitis blood was a TCR beta motif (about 8 highly homologous variants).

The sequence was collected from a female donor with ankylosing spondylitis or in good health (not recorded which). The sequenced material came from blood, either unsorted or a sorted T cell fraction (not recorded which).

The CDR3 spells CASSLVGLANYEQYF. In nucleotides, the CDR3 is TGTGCCAGCAGCTTAGTCGGACTAGCGAACTACGAGCAGTACTTC. The V gene is TRBV7-2, the J gene TRBJ2-7; 9 positions agree with TRBD2. CDR3 length: 15 residues. The J segment lost 3 bases and the V segment lost 1 base, leaving 4 bases of the junction unmatched. Per the germline V gene, CDR1 is SGHTA and CDR2 is FQGNSA.